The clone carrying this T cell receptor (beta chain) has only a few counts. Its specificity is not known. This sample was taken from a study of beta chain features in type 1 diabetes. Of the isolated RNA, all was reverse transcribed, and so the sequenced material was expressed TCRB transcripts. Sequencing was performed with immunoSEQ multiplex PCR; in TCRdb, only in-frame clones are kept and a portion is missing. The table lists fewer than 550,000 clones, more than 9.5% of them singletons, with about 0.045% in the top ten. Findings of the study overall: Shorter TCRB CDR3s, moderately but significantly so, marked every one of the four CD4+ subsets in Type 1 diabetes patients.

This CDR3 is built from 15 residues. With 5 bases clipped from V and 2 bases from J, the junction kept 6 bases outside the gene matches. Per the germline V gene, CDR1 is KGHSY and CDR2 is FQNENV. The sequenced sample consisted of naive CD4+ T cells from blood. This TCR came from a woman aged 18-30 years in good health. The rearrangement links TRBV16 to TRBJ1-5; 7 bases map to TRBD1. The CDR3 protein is CASSGHRGRNQPQHF. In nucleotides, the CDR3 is TGTGCCAGCAGCGGTCACAGGGGCCGCAATCAGCCCCAGCATTTT.